One sample yielded the 14 T cell receptor beta chains listed below, sequenced in a study of T cell changes during pregnancy in multiple sclerosis. Clones were read by immunoSEQ multiplex PCR, and TCRdb kept only the in-frame ones, dropping some. This repertoire shows roughly 76,000 clones, about nine tenths found once; its top ten account for just under 0.3%. The source was CD4+ T cells from peripheral blood mononuclear cells, collected after pregnancy. The receptors were gathered from a female donor with multiple sclerosis, enrolled in a pregnancy study.

The chain links TRBV5-6 to TRBJ2-3; 8 bases align to TRBD1. Unmatched junction bases numbered 1, after V lost 0 bases and J lost 1 base. The CDR3 is 15 residues long. CDR1 is SGHDT, CDR2 YYEEEE, per germline. CDR3 region: CASSLAGQGTDTQYF. The CDR3, as DNA: TGTGCCAGCAGCTTGGCGGGACAGGGCACAGATACGCAGTATTTT.

The rearrangement joins TRBV27 to TRBJ1-5; 7 nucleotides line up with TRBD1. Germline V lookup: CDR1 MNHEY, CDR2 SMNVEV (reference sequence). The CDR3 length is 16 residues. V lost 0 bases and J lost 7; bases outside the gene matches: 9. The DNA of the CDR3 is TGTGCCAGCAGTTTATCCGGGACAGTCCCTCGGCAGCCCCAGCATTTT. Translated: CASSLSGTVPRQPQHF.

This sequence joins TRBV10-2 and TRBJ2-1; 11 bases match TRBD1. Germline V gene sequence: CDR1 WSHSY, CDR2 SAAADI. There are 14 residues in the CDR3. J gave up 2 bases and V 8 bases, and 2 bases lay outside the gene matches. CDR3 nucleotides: TGCGCCAGCCGGGACAGGGGGACCTACAATGAGCAGTTCTTC. This gives the protein CASRDRGTYNEQFF.

This rearrangement joins TRBV6-1 to TRBJ1-5, with D maybe TRBD1 (6 bases). Germline V gene lookup returns CDR1 MNHNS and CDR2 SASEGT. Between the trimmed V and J ends, which lost 6 bases and 7 bases, there was a span of 16 bases. The CDR3 spans 14 residues. The CDR3, as DNA: TGTGCCAGCAGATTAACAGGGTCGGCACAGCCCCAGCATTTT. Protein product: CASRLTGSAQPQHF.

The chain couples TRBV6-5 to TRBJ2-5; D remains ambiguous. V lost 2 bases and J 3 bases, leaving 7 bases between the germline ends. This CDR3 contains 13 residues. Germline values: CDR1 MNHEY, CDR2 SVGAGI. The DNA for the CDR3 is TGTGCCAGCAGTTACGGAGTAAAAGAGACCCAGTACTTC. Protein sequence: CASSYGVKETQYF.

This chain links TRBV19 with TRBJ2-1; TRBD2 matches 16 bases. CDR3 length: 18 amino acids. CDR1 is LNHDA, CDR2 SQIVND, per germline (reference sequence). The ends lost 4 bases at V and 3 bases at J; junction bases unmatched: 6. The CDR3 spells CASSRGTSGGAYYNEQFF. As DNA, the CDR3 is TGTGCCAGTAGTAGGGGGACTAGCGGGGGGGCCTACTACAATGAGCAGTTCTTC.

The chain uses TRBV5-1 and TRBJ2-7; 14 bases map to TRBD2. The CDR3 is 14 amino acids. With 7 bases clipped from V and 4 bases from J, the junction kept 4 bases outside the gene matches. The germline V gene has CDR1 SGHRS and CDR2 YFSETQ. CDR3 protein: CASSTSGGAYEQYF. The CDR3 nucleotides are TGCGCCAGCTCGACTAGCGGGGGGGCGTACGAGCAGTACTTC. Variable domain in full (rest from reference TRBV5-1 and TRBJ2-7): KAGVTQTPRYLIKTRGQQVTLSCSPISGHRSVSWYQQTPGQGLQFLFEYFSETQRNKGNFPGRFSGRQFSNSRSEMNVSTLELGDSALYLCASSTSGGAYEQYFGPGTRLTVT.

The chain links TRBV5-4 to TRBJ2-5; no definite D call. The CDR3 spans 14 residues. V shed 0 bases and J shed 2 bases, with 8 bases lying between them. The V gene's germline CDR1 is SGHNT and CDR2 YYREEE (reference sequence). CDR3: CASSLVGVQETQYF. For the CDR3, the DNA is TGTGCCAGCAGCTTGGTTGGAGTACAAGAGACCCAGTACTTC.

CDR3 in amino acids: CASSITSGRHNEQFF. The DNA for the CDR3 is TGTGCCAGCAGCATTACTAGCGGGAGGCACAATGAGCAGTTCTTC. The V call is TRBV28, the J call TRBJ2-1; 12 bases agree with TRBD2. This CDR3 is built from 15 residues. Trimming removed 6 bases from V and 5 bases from J; junction bases left unmatched: 5. Germline V gene sequence: CDR1 MDHEN, CDR2 SYDVKM.

The genes are TRBV2 and TRBJ2-5, with 10 bases that match TRBD2. Per germline, CDR1 SNHLY and CDR2 FYNNEI. The CDR3 spans 14 residues. The V and J ends lost 6 bases and 5 bases, in that order; junction bases with no gene match: 6. CDR3 nucleotides: TGTGCCAGCAGCCAGCGGGGGGGCCTGGAGACCCAGTACTTC. The encoded protein is CASSQRGGLETQYF.

This chain links TRBV6-1 with TRBJ2-5; D may be TRBD2 (5 bases). Germline lookup yields CDR1 MNHNS and CDR2 SASEGT. Trimming removed 5 bases from V and 4 bases from J, with 17 bases in between. The CDR3 totals 15 residues. This chain's CDR3 is CASSPDWGGLETQYF. The CDR3 bases are TGTGCCAGCAGTCCGGACTGGGGTGGCTTAGAGACCCAGTACTTC.

The chain carries TRBV23-1 and TRBJ1-3, with 8 bases that match TRBD1. TRBV23-1 is an ORF, with its function uncertain. This CDR3 is built from 17 residues. The V segment lost 2 bases and the J segment 3 bases; nucleotides outside the gene matches: 9. The CDR3 here is CASSQRRDRRCGNTIYF. CDR3 DNA sequence: TGCGCCAGCAGTCAAAGGCGGGACAGGAGATGTGGAAACACCATATATTTT.

This clone has a single count. The chain employs TRBV5-1 and TRBJ2-7; 8 bases are a match to TRBD2. The junction had 9 bases not matched to a gene; V was cut back by 0 bases and J by 4 bases. CDR3 length: 16 residues. Per germline, CDR1 SGHRS and CDR2 YFSETQ. The CDR3 DNA follows: TGCGCCAGCAGCTTGGGGGCCAGCGGGAGCCGTTACGAGCAGTACTTC. This codes for CASSLGASGSRYEQYF.

The chain recombines TRBV29-1 with TRBJ2-5; D is uncertain. The germline V gene has CDR1 SQVTM and CDR2 ANQGSEA. Trimming stripped 7 bases from V and 5 bases from J, with 20 bases between. The CDR3 has 14 residues. DNA of the CDR3: TGCAGCGCAGTACACGGGTCTCAAGAGGAGACCCAGTACTTC. Translation gives CSAVHGSQEETQYF.